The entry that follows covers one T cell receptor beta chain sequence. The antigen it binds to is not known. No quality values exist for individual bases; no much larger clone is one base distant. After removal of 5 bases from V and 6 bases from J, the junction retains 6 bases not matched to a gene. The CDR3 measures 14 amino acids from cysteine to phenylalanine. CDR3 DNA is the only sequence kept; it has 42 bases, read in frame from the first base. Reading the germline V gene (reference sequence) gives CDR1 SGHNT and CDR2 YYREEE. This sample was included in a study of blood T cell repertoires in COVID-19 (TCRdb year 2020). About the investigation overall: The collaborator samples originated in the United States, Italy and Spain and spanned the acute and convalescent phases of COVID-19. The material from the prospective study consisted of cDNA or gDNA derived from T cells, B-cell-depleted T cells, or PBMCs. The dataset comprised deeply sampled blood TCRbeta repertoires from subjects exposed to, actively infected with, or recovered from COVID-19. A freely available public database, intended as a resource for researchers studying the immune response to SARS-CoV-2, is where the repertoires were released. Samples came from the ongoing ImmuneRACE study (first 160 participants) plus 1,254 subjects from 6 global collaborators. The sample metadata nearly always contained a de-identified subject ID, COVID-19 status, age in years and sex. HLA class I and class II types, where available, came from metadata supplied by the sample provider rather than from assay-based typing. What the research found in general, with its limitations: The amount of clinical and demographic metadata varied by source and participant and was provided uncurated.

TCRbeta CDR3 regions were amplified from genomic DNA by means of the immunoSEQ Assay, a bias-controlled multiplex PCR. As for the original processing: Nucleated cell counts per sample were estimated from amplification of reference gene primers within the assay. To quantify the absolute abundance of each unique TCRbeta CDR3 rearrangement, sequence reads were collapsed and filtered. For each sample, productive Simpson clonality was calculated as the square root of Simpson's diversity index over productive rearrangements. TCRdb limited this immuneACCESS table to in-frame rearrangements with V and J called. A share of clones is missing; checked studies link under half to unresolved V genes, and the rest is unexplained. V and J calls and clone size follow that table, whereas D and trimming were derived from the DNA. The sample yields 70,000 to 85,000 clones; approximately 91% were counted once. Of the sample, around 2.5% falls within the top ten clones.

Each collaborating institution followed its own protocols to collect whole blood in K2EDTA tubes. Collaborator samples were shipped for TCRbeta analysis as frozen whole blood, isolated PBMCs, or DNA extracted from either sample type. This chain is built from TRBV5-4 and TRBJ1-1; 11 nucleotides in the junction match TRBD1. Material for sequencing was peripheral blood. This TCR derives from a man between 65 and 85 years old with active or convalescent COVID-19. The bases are TGTGCCAGCAGGCCGGGACAGGGGGGGTCTGAAGCTTTCTTT. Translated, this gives CASRPGQGGSEAFF.